A single sample is the source of the 22 T cell receptor beta chains below, sequenced in a study of early stage breast cancer tumors. Libraries were prepared by immunoSEQ multiplex PCR; TCRdb keeps only in-frame clonotypes and omits some of them. The sample has about 14,000 clones; roughly 83% are singletons. Sequenced: normal breast tissue next to the tumor. The source is a person aged 30 to 39 with breast cancer.

The rearrangement links TRBV15 to TRBJ2-3; TRBD2 matches 14 bases. The CDR3 has 17 residues. CDR1 and CDR2 (germline): LNHNV, YYDKDF (reference sequence). J lost 5 bases, V lost 4 bases, and 8 bases had no gene match. The CDR3: CATSTRLAGGPEDTQYF. CDR3 coding DNA: TGTGCCACCAGCACCCGACTAGCGGGAGGGCCGGAAGATACGCAGTATTTT.

This rearrangement joins TRBV4-1 to TRBJ1-3; 7 bases map to TRBD1. In germline, CDR1 is MGHRA, CDR2 YSYEKL. After removal of 4 bases from V and 4 bases from J, the junction contained 1 base not matched to a gene. CDR3 size: 13 residues. DNA of the CDR3: TGCGCCAGCAGCCCGGACAGGGGAAACACCATATATTTT. Encoded protein: CASSPDRGNTIYF.

The rearrangement joins TRBV2 to TRBJ2-7, with 7 bases aligning to TRBD1. CDR3 length: 13 residues. Germline CDR1 SNHLY, CDR2 FYNNEI. Trimming removed 4 bases from V and 4 bases from J; junction bases left unmatched: 4. The CDR3 here is CASSADRRYEQYF. The CDR3 nucleotides are TGTGCCAGCAGTGCGGACAGGCGGTACGAGCAGTACTTC.

The rearrangement links TRBV4-2 to TRBJ2-1; TRBD1 aligns across 11 bases. V lost 3 bases to trimming and J lost 3 bases; unmatched junction nucleotides: 16. Germline V lookup: CDR1 LGHNA, CDR2 YNFKEQ. This CDR3 has 20 residues. The CDR3 region has the DNA TGTGCCAGCAGCCACTCACCAGGACAGGGGGCCGTTTGGCGCTACAATGAGCAGTTCTTC. Encoded protein: CASSHSPGQGAVWRYNEQFF.

As DNA, the CDR3 is TGTGCCTGGCCCTCGCATGGACTCCGGCCTCCGCCCGATAAAACAGATACGCAGTATTTT. Translating it yields CAWPSHGLRPPPDKTDTQYF. This chain joins TRBV30 and TRBJ2-3; TRBD2 might be the D (5 bases). The CDR3 has 20 amino acids. Germline assignment: CDR1 GTSNPN and CDR2 SVGIG (reference sequence). V lost 5 bases, J lost 3 bases, and 33 bases lay in between.

This chain uses TRBV6-4 with TRBJ2-2; 8 bases line up with TRBD2. The CDR3 extends over 13 amino acids. J lost 4 bases, V lost 5 bases, and 0 bases had no gene match. Germline loops: CDR1 MRHNA, CDR2 SNTAGT. CDR3 nucleotides: TGTGCCAGCAGTAGCGGGAGCACCGGGGAGCTGTTTTTT. Protein: CASSSGSTGELFF.

The chain combines TRBV19 with TRBJ2-7; D uncertain. With 3 bases removed from V and 2 bases from J, the gap between germline ends came to 8 bases. Germline V gene data show CDR1 as LNHDA and CDR2 as SQIVND (reference sequence). The CDR3 loop spans 13 amino acids. The CDR3 reads CASSIGSPYEQYF. CDR3 nucleotide sequence: TGTGCCAGTAGTATTGGCAGTCCCTACGAGCAGTACTTC.

V usage is TRBV27 and J usage is TRBJ2-2, with 9 bases matching TRBD2. V was pared by 0 bases and J by 5 bases, with 4 bases of the junction left unmatched. The CDR3 has 16 amino acids. From germline, CDR1 is MNHEY and CDR2 SMNVEV (reference sequence). Here the CDR3 DNA reads TGTGCCAGCAGTTTATCAGCGGGAGGTTATACCGGGGAGCTGTTTTTT. Encoded protein: CASSLSAGGYTGELFF.

This chain links TRBV7-9 with TRBJ2-1; TRBD2 aligns across 7 bases. The CDR3 sequence is 19 residues long. The J segment lost 0 bases and the V segment lost 3 bases, leaving 14 bases of the junction unmatched. Germline CDR1 is SEHNR and CDR2 is FQNEAQ (reference sequence). This CDR3 is CASSLKGTNYRSSYNEQFF. The DNA of the CDR3 is TGTGCCAGCAGCTTGAAAGGGACTAACTACAGGAGCTCCTACAATGAGCAGTTCTTC.

This clone was detected a few times. The junction departs from germline at one end; a sequencing error may be responsible. V usage is TRBV19 and J usage is TRBJ1-1, with a tentative D call TRBD1 (6 bases). This CDR3 has 14 residues. Germline V gene data show CDR1 as LNHDA and CDR2 as SQIVND (reference sequence). The CDR3 sequence: CASRIGGTNTEAFF. The CDR3, as DNA: TGTGCCAGTAGGATAGGGGGGACCAACACTGAAGCTTTCTTT.

This chain links TRBV19 with TRBJ1-4, with unresolved D. The V end was cut by 10 bases, the J end by 5 bases, with 11 bases between. Germline V gives CDR1 LNHDA, CDR2 SQIVND (reference sequence). The CDR3 length is 12 residues. The CDR3 coding sequence is TGTGCCACCTCAGAACAGAATGAAAAACTGTTTTTT. As protein: CATSEQNEKLFF.

The CDR3 DNA is TGTGCCAGCGGAAGAGAGAGCTCCTACAATGAGCAGTTCTTC. It specifies CASGRESSYNEQFF. The J gene is TRBJ2-1, the V gene TRBV5-6, with D unresolved. V lost 7 bases to trimming and J lost 0 bases, with 11 bases between them. Germline V CDR1 and CDR2: SGHDT, YYEEEE. The CDR3 covers 14 residues.

The rearrangement joins TRBV11-2 to TRBJ2-2, with unresolved D. The CDR3 contains 14 residues. Trimming took off 2 bases at V and 6 bases at J, with 10 bases between the two ends. The germline CDR1 and CDR2 sequences are SGHAT and FQNNGV. The CDR3 spells CASSLRSYPGELFF. For the CDR3, the DNA is TGTGCCAGCAGCTTAAGGAGTTATCCCGGGGAGCTGTTTTTT.

The J gene is TRBJ2-7, the V gene TRBV7-8; D gene unclear. The CDR3 length is 15 residues. Germline values: CDR1 SGHVS, CDR2 FQNEAQ. The germline V and J ends were trimmed by 5 bases and 1 base, with 15 bases remaining between them. CDR3 coding DNA: TGTGCCAGCAGCCTATATCAAGGTCCTTCCTACGAGCAGTACTTC. Translation gives CASSLYQGPSYEQYF.

This clone is a singleton in its sample. The chain couples TRBV4-3 to TRBJ2-3, with 8 bases fitting TRBD2. From germline, CDR1 is LGHNA and CDR2 YSLEER. The J segment lost 1 base and the V segment lost 0 bases, leaving 6 bases of the junction unmatched. The CDR3 contains 17 residues. The DNA of the CDR3 is TGCGCCAGCAGCCAAGATCCCCCGACTAGCGGCACAGATACGCAGTATTTT. Its translation: CASSQDPPTSGTDTQYF.

The rearrangement joins TRBV6-5 to TRBJ2-7; the D is unclear. The V gene's germline CDR1 is MNHEY and CDR2 SVGAGI. V was pared by 8 bases and J by 2 bases, with 7 bases between. The CDR3 contains 11 residues. The CDR3 sequence: CASSGPYEQYF. DNA for the CDR3: TGTGCCAGCTCGGGCCCCTACGAGCAGTACTTC.

The chain uses TRBV10-3 and TRBJ2-3; 10 nucleotides match TRBD1. The germline V gene encodes CDR1 ENHRY and CDR2 SYGVKD. The V gene end was trimmed by 6 bases and the J gene end by 6 bases; junction bases not matched to a gene: 6. The CDR3 sequence is 14 residues long. Here the CDR3 DNA reads TGTGCCATCAGGACCGGGACAGGGGCGGATACGCAGTATTTT. It yields the protein CAIRTGTGADTQYF.

The chain combines TRBV7-8 with TRBJ2-1; D remains unclear. This CDR3 is built from 13 residues. Germline V CDR1 and CDR2: SGHVS, FQNEAQ. V was shortened by 4 bases and J by 9 bases, with 13 bases between the two germline ends. CDR3 region: CASSSTVEGEQFF. The DNA of the CDR3 is TGTGCCAGCAGCTCAACGGTAGAAGGTGAGCAGTTCTTC.

This clone was seen a handful of times. The rearrangement joins TRBV25-1 to TRBJ2-2; 7 bases align to TRBD2. The germline V gene has CDR1 MGHDK and CDR2 SYGVNS. Germline trimming cut 1 base from V and 7 bases from J; bases unmatched to any gene: 9. This CDR3 region has 16 residues. The CDR3 is CASSELGGIRGGELFF. CDR3 DNA sequence: TGTGCCAGCAGTGAATTGGGGGGGATAAGGGGCGGGGAGCTGTTTTTT. The whole variable domain, remainder taken from reference TRBV25-1 and TRBJ2-2, is EADIYQTPRYLVIGTGKKITLECSQTMGHDKMYWYQQDPGMELHLIHYSYGVNSTEKGDLSSESTVSRIRTEHFPLTLESARPSHTSQYLCASSELGGIRGGELFFGEGSRLTVL.

The chain links TRBV4-1 to TRBJ1-1, with TRBD1 as a possible D gene (5 bases). The length of the CDR3 is 14 residues. The germline V and J ends were trimmed by 4 bases and 2 bases, with 11 bases remaining between them. Germline V CDR1 and CDR2: MGHRA, YSYEKL. CDR3 sequence (DNA): TGCGCCAGCAGCCCCACCGGGGCAAACACTGAAGCTTTCTTT. Its translation is CASSPTGANTEAFF.

The chain couples TRBV6-1 to TRBJ2-7; D is tentatively TRBD1 or TRBD2 (6 bases each). The CDR3 consists of 16 residues. Trimming removed 3 bases from V and 3 bases from J, with 18 bases in between. From germline, CDR1 is MNHNS and CDR2 SASEGT. CDR3 sequence (DNA): TGTGCCAGCAGTGAGGGTGGGGGGCGCAGGCGCTACGAGCAGTACTTC. Translation: CASSEGGGRRRYEQYF.

To note about this clone: The germline gene is not matched at one end of the junction; a read error may be the cause. CDR3 amino acids: CASSLVGPNYGYTF. CDR3 DNA: TGCGCCAGCAGTTTGGTCGGGCCTAACTATGGCTACACCTTC. The J gene is TRBJ1-2, the V gene TRBV5-1; D gene unclear. This CDR3 region has 14 residues. From germline, CDR1 is SGHRS and CDR2 YFSETQ.